This TCR beta chain was identified during a study of blood T cells in healthy people across ages. Germline V gene data show CDR1 as SEHNR and CDR2 as FQNEAQ (reference sequence). The CDR3 length is 15 residues. Trimming removed 5 bases from V and 1 base from J, with 14 bases in between. The sample holds many counts of this clonotype. With a J-beta primer mix and a sample-barcoded 5' primer, a second PCR ran about 7 to 12 cycles. With 12 random nucleotides, a template-switch adaptor tagged each individual cDNA molecule. Each CDR3 protein gets one entry after TCRdb re-called the 5' RACE reads with MiXCR. The data hold 750,000 or so distinct CDR3 sequences, with 25% observed a single time. This sample was also put to use in a study of T cells of mothers and their children.

The genes are TRBV7-9 and TRBJ2-5; D perhaps matches TRBD1 (6 bases). The source of this sequence is a boy younger than 18 in good health. Material for sequencing was blood. This CDR3 is CASSTSKGGQETQYF. CDR3 sequence (DNA): TGTGCCAGCAGCACATCGAAAGGGGGCCAAGAGACCCAGTACTTC. Supplemented by reference TRBV7-9 and TRBJ2-5, the full variable domain reads DTGVSQNPRHKITKRGQNVTFRCDPISEHNRLYWYRQTLGQGPEFLTYFQNEAQLEKSRLLSDRFSAERPKGSFSTLEIQRTEQGDSAMYLCASSTSKGGQETQYFGPGTRLLVL.